This T cell receptor (beta chain) emerged from a study of blood T cell repertoires in COVID-19. Germline-derived CDR1 and CDR2 are DFQATT and SNEGSKA (reference sequence). The CDR3 runs 9 residues. The V end lost 5 bases, the J end lost 6 bases, and 4 bases lay between the germline ends. Participants were aged roughly 18 to 90 years, lived in about two dozen US areas, and enrolled virtually. Measured with immunoSEQ multiplex PCR; TCRdb has only the in-frame clones, and not every one. The sample carries under 450,000 clones, roughly 87% recorded once. This clone was picked up a small number of times. The chain carries TRBV20-1 and TRBJ1-2; unclear D gene. The sample consisted of PBMCs or T cells enriched from blood (not recorded which). The receptor's source is a woman in her 30s who had recovered from COVID-19. DNA of the CDR3: TGCAGTGCTGAGGATGGCTACACCTTC. Translated: CSAEDGYTF.